The present TCR beta chain was sequenced within a study of T-cell reconstitution after alpha-beta-depleted transplantation in children. Unique molecular identifiers were built into the TCRbeta library. From the PCR reads, TCRdb called clonotypes with MiXCR, one entry per CDR3 protein. The sample consists of 480,000 or so distinct CDR3 sequences, roughly a tenth of them appearing once. This clonotype has at least ten counts. What it binds is not known. The study's findings and limits: Reportedly, roughly two months post-transplant, alpha-beta T cells arose from several hundred expanded graft clones. Certain patients had high TCRbeta diversity at day 60, and it came from recipient T cells and thymic progenitors that survived.

The CDR3 is 20 amino acids. V lost 5 bases and J 8 bases, leaving 34 bases between the germline ends. The germline CDR1 and CDR2 sequences are SGHAT and FQDESV (reference sequence). The sequenced sample was PBMCs, obtained before TCRalphabeta/CD19-depleted stem cell transplant. The sequence came from a child aged 2-15 years with inherited bone marrow failure, due to receive a stem cell transplant. The genes are TRBV11-1 and TRBJ2-1; possibly TRBD2 for D (7 bases). For the CDR3, the DNA is TGTGCCAGCAGCCCCCGACAGGCTGCTCGGGGGAGGGCCCGAGGGGATGAGCAGTTCTTC. Translated: CASSPRQAARGRARGDEQFF. The whole variable domain, filled in from reference TRBV11-1 and TRBJ2-1, reads EAEVAQSPRYKITEKSQAVAFWCDPISGHATLYWYRQILGQGPELLVQFQDESVVDDSQLPKDRFSAERLKGVDSTLKIQPAELGDSAMYLCASSPRQAARGRARGDEQFFGPGTRLTVL.